Below, 19 T cell receptor beta chains from the same sample are listed, as sequenced in a study of blood T cell repertoires in COVID-19. Here immunoSEQ multiplex PCR was the method, and the copy in TCRdb shows in-frame clones only, minus some. Seen here are 300,000 to 450,000 clones, around 84% observed once, and the top ten hold around 3.4%. Sequenced: peripheral blood. The receptor set was obtained from a woman aged 18-29 years with acute or convalescent COVID-19.

DNA of the CDR3: TGTGCCAGCTCACCATTGGTCCCCGCGAACTGTCTAGCGGCTATTTACAATGAGCAGTTCTTC. It is translated as CASSPLVPANCLAAIYNEQFF. The chain carries TRBV18 and TRBJ2-1; 7 bases align to TRBD2. J gave up 4 bases and V 2 bases, and 23 bases lay outside the gene matches. The CDR3 runs 21 residues. Germline CDR1 is KGHSH and CDR2 is LQKENI.

This clone was counted between two and nine times. This sample also contains other DNA sequences that code for the same CDR3. The chain recombines TRBV10-3 with TRBJ1-1; TRBD1 aligns across 7 bases. Trimming took 6 bases from V and 2 from J; bases not matched to a gene: 6. CDR1 and CDR2 from the germline V gene are ENHRY and SYGVKD. This CDR3 is 14 amino acids long. The CDR3 sequence is CAISETGVNTEAFF. The CDR3 DNA reads as TGTGCCATCAGCGAAACAGGGGTCAACACTGAAGCTTTCTTT.

The gene calls are TRBV18 and TRBJ1-3, with 7 positions matching TRBD1. Germline assignment: CDR1 KGHSH and CDR2 LQKENI. Trimming removed 2 bases from V and 5 bases from J; junction bases left unmatched: 3. The CDR3 sequence is 14 residues long. The CDR3 loop is CASSPAGGRNTIYF. CDR3 DNA sequence: TGTGCCAGCTCACCAGCAGGGGGACGAAACACCATATATTTT.

The CDR3 here is CASSLSGDSETQYF. CDR3 sequence (DNA): TGTGCCAGCAGTTTATCGGGGGACTCGGAGACCCAGTACTTC. This chain links TRBV27 with TRBJ2-5; maybe TRBD2 (6 bases). Germline V gene sequence: CDR1 MNHEY, CDR2 SMNVEV (reference sequence). The CDR3 consists of 14 residues. Trimming cost V 0 bases and J 5 bases, with 10 bases left between them.

The J gene is TRBJ2-5, the V gene TRBV5-1; 9 nucleotides line up with TRBD1. The CDR3 extends over 14 amino acids. Germline values: CDR1 SGHRS, CDR2 YFSETQ. V gave up 4 bases and J gave up 1 base; unmatched junction bases: 2. CDR3 in amino acids: CASSMTGGQETQYF. The CDR3 DNA sequence: TGCGCCAGCAGCATGACAGGGGGCCAAGAGACCCAGTACTTC. Based on the CDR3 plus reference TRBV5-1 and TRBJ2-5, the full variable domain is KAGVTQTPRYLIKTRGQQVTLSCSPISGHRSVSWYQQTPGQGLQFLFEYFSETQRNKGNFPGRFSGRQFSNSRSEMNVSTLELGDSALYLCASSMTGGQETQYFGPGTRLLVL.

The chain uses TRBV29-1 and TRBJ2-7, with D possibly matching TRBD1 (5 bases). Trimming pared 1 base from V and 2 bases from J, leaving 9 bases between. The CDR3 has 13 amino acids. Germline CDR1 reads SQVTM; CDR2 reads ANQGSEA. The CDR3 DNA reads as TGCAGCGTTGAAGGACAGAGAACCTACGAGCAGTACTTC. Its translation: CSVEGQRTYEQYF.

V usage is TRBV11-2 and J usage is TRBJ1-1, with 10 bases identical to TRBD1. The CDR3 length is 16 residues. In germline, CDR1 is SGHAT, CDR2 FQNNGV. V dropped 0 bases and J dropped 6; count of bases not matched to a gene: 7. The CDR3: CASSLEVGQGNPEAFF. The CDR3 DNA reads TGTGCCAGCAGCTTAGAAGTGGGACAGGGGAATCCTGAAGCTTTCTTT.

The J gene is TRBJ2-1, the V gene TRBV5-1, with a tentative D call TRBD1 (6 bases). Germline V gene data show CDR1 as SGHRS and CDR2 as YFSETQ. The CDR3 consists of 16 residues. Trimming removed 4 bases from V and 0 bases from J, with 14 bases in between. The CDR3 is CASSPLQGSSYNEQFF. In DNA, the CDR3 is TGCGCCAGCAGCCCCTTGCAGGGGAGCTCCTACAATGAGCAGTTCTTC.

V usage is TRBV27 and J usage is TRBJ2-7, with 11 bases identical to TRBD1. This CDR3 is built from 16 residues. CDR1 is MNHEY and CDR2 is SMNVEV in the germline V gene (reference sequence). V lost 4 bases, J lost 3 bases, and 8 bases stayed unmatched. The CDR3 sequence is CASSSSWTGGGYEQYF. DNA for the CDR3: TGTGCCAGCAGTTCCTCCTGGACAGGGGGCGGCTACGAGCAGTACTTC.

V is TRBV28 and J is TRBJ2-7; D is uncertain. Germline assignment: CDR1 MDHEN and CDR2 SYDVKM. V lost 2 bases to trimming and J lost 2 bases, with 4 bases between them. CDR3 length: 12 amino acids. The CDR3 sequence is CASSLPAYEQYF. The CDR3, as DNA: TGTGCCAGCAGTTTACCGGCCTACGAGCAGTACTTC.

This clone occurred a few times. J is TRBJ2-7 and V is TRBV5-1; no clear D gene. Germline assignment: CDR1 SGHRS and CDR2 YFSETQ. V lost 3 bases, J lost 2 bases, and 3 bases lay in between. The CDR3 sequence is 11 residues long. The CDR3 nucleotides read TGCGCCAGCAGCTCAACCTACGAGCAGTACTTC. Translated: CASSSTYEQYF. The complete variable domain, with remaining parts taken from reference TRBV5-1 and TRBJ2-7, reads KAGVTQTPRYLIKTRGQQVTLSCSPISGHRSVSWYQQTPGQGLQFLFEYFSETQRNKGNFPGRFSGRQFSNSRSEMNVSTLELGDSALYLCASSSTYEQYFGPGTRLTVT.

This chain uses TRBV12-3 or TRBV12-4 with TRBJ1-1; D perhaps matches TRBD1 (6 bases). The CDR3 consists of 12 residues. V lost 9 bases and J 5 bases, leaving 13 bases between the germline ends. In DNA, the CDR3 is TGTGCCAGTGTCAACAGGGAAACTGAAGCTTTCTTT. It is translated as CASVNRETEAFF.

The chain employs TRBV7-9 and TRBJ2-2; 9 positions match TRBD2. The V segment lost 4 bases and the J segment 5 bases; nucleotides outside the gene matches: 5. The germline CDR1 and CDR2 sequences are SEHNR and FQNEAQ (reference sequence). This CDR3 has 15 amino acids. The CDR3 sequence is CASSSGTSLTGELFF. The CDR3 coding sequence is TGTGCCAGCAGCTCCGGGACTAGCCTTACCGGGGAGCTGTTTTTT.

The J gene is TRBJ2-3, the V gene TRBV3-1 (or the pseudogene TRBV3-2); no firm D call. The V end was cut by 3 bases, the J end by 0 bases, with 10 bases between. The CDR3 spans 15 residues. Germline V gene sequence: CDR1 LGHDT, CDR2 YNNKEL (reference sequence). The CDR3 DNA follows: TGTGCCAGCAGCCATGTCTCCCCTAGCACAGATACGCAGTATTTT. Amino acid sequence: CASSHVSPSTDTQYF.

The V call is TRBV4-2, the J call TRBJ2-5; TRBD2 matches 14 bases. This CDR3 is built from 17 residues. J was trimmed by 4 bases and V by 3 bases; bases with no gene match: 7. Germline CDR1 reads LGHNA; CDR2 reads YNFKEQ. CDR3 DNA: TGTGCCAGCAGCCAGGGGGGACTAGCGGGAGAGGGAGAGACCCAGTACTTC. This encodes CASSQGGLAGEGETQYF.

The chain carries TRBV5-4 and TRBJ2-7; D remains ambiguous. The CDR3 loop spans 13 amino acids. V shed 0 bases and J shed 5 bases, with 9 bases lying between them. The germline V gene encodes CDR1 SGHNT and CDR2 YYREEE (reference sequence). The CDR3 sequence is CASSLGFADEQYF. For the CDR3, the DNA is TGTGCCAGCAGCTTGGGATTCGCGGACGAGCAGTACTTC.

The count of this clone is one. The V and J genes are TRBV10-3 and TRBJ1-2, with 9 bases aligning to TRBD1. Germline lookup yields CDR1 ENHRY and CDR2 SYGVKD. This CDR3 is 14 amino acids long. The junction had 10 bases not matched to a gene; V was cut back by 6 bases and J by 8 bases. The CDR3 is CAISAGTGWKGYTF. CDR3 nucleotide sequence: TGTGCCATCAGCGCCGGGACAGGGTGGAAAGGCTACACCTTC.

The CDR3: CAIKGWGSPNNEQFF. In DNA, the CDR3 is TGTGCCATCAAGGGCTGGGGCAGTCCCAACAATGAGCAGTTCTTC. J is TRBJ2-1 and V is TRBV6-5, with D possibly matching TRBD1 (5 bases). The ends were cut back, 10 bases at V and 5 bases at J, with 21 bases in the middle. CDR3 length: 15 residues. Germline V gene sequence: CDR1 MNHEY, CDR2 SVGAGI.

The chain uses TRBV19 and TRBJ1-5; 7 nucleotides align to TRBD1. Germline loops: CDR1 LNHDA, CDR2 SQIVND (reference sequence). Trimming cost V 9 bases and J 4 bases; bases outside gene matches: 6. This CDR3 contains 13 residues. Here the CDR3 reads CASQDRLNQPQHF. For the CDR3, the DNA is TGTGCCAGCCAGGACAGGTTAAATCAGCCCCAGCATTTT.